The TCR beta chain under discussion was sequenced for a study of T cell responses to AZD1222 COVID-19 vaccine. Data came from immunoSEQ multiplex PCR; TCRdb stores just in-frame clones and leaves some out. The sample contains about 160,000 clones, about nine tenths of which appear only once. The CDR3 sequence is 16 residues long. V was pared by 4 bases and J by 4 bases, with 19 bases between. From germline, CDR1 is MNHNS and CDR2 SASEGT. This specimen consisted of peripheral blood, obtained on day 0 of AZD1222 vaccination. The TCR sequence derives from an adult in good health. V gene TRBV6-1 combines with J gene TRBJ1-1; TRBD1 is a possible D gene (5 bases). CDR3 coding DNA: TGTGCCAGCAGTGCGTTCACTATTGGGGGGATCACTGAAGCTTTCTTT. Its protein is CASSAFTIGGITEAFF.